This note documents a single T cell receptor (beta chain) sequence. The data originate from a study of T cell changes during pregnancy in multiple sclerosis. V shed 2 bases and J shed 0 bases, with 8 bases lying between them. The CDR3 sequence is 15 residues long. Germline V lookup: CDR1 LGHNA, CDR2 YSLEER. The assay was immunoSEQ multiplex PCR, and TCRdb's table has in-frame clones only and misses some. Altogether around 16,000 clones are present, around 83% being singletons, with the ten largest covering 15% to 20%. Sequenced here: CD8+ T cells from peripheral blood mononuclear cells, sampled after pregnancy. This receptor was obtained from a female donor in good health, enrolled as a control in a pregnancy study. V is TRBV4-3 and J is TRBJ2-1; D gene ambiguous. This CDR3 reads CASSQKLASYNEQFF. The CDR3, as DNA: TGCGCCAGCAGCCAAAAGCTTGCCTCCTACAATGAGCAGTTCTTC.